The clone carrying this T cell receptor (beta chain) was seen more than once but under ten times. Its antigen is currently unknown. The sample comes from a study of identical twins. Findings and caveats of the study: Out-of-frame alpha sequences shared between twins exhibited an excess of low generation probability.

MiXCR was run by TCRdb on the 5' RACE reads, yielding one entry per CDR3 protein. The sample lists about 150,000 distinct CDR3 sequences, under 4.5% seen once, with more than 7% in the top ten. This CDR3 has 16 amino acids. Trimming at V came to 1 base and at J to 3 bases, leaving 6 bases not matched to a gene. The germline gives CDR1 SGHRS, CDR2 YFSETQ. The rearrangement joins TRBV5-1 to TRBJ2-3; 9 nucleotides agree with TRBD2. Material: memory T cells sorted from blood. This clonotype was obtained from a young man in good health. For the CDR3, the DNA is TGCGCCAGCAGCTTGAGCGGGGGGCGAGGGACAGATACGCAGTATTTT. Protein product: CASSLSGGRGTDTQYF.